The rows below give T cell receptor beta chains drawn from one sample of a study of identical twins. One entry per CDR3 protein results from TCRdb running MiXCR on the 5' RACE reads. The sample shows 650,000 to 800,000 distinct CDR3 sequences, 8% to 9% of them seen only once. The same specimen was also included in a second study, on yellow fever vaccine responses in identical twins.

The sequenced sample consisted of PBMCs. These receptors all stem from a woman aged 18-29 years in good health. Both conserved end residues are part of each CDR3. The D gene is left open where the match is weak. Size values are once, few and many counts, or a class for expanded clones, and some rows have none.

J gene	V gene	clone size	D gene	CDR3 DNA	CDR3 protein
TRBJ2-6	TRBV3-1	NA	NA	TGTGCCAGCAGCTTCCAGGGTGGGGCCAACGTCCTGACTTTC	CASSFQGGANVLTF
TRBJ2-7	TRBV5-1	NA	NA	TGCGCCAGCAGCGGAGGGGACGCTCCCTACGAGCAGTACTTC	CASSGGDAPYEQYF
TRBJ2-2	TRBV6-2/TRBV6-3	NA	TRBD2	TGTGCCAGCAGAGTCGGGGGGAAGGCCGGGGAGCTGTTTTTT	CASRVGGKAGELFF
TRBJ2-3	TRBV10-3	many	NA	TGTGCGATTAGACTGGGTCGCACGCAGTATTTT	CAIRLGRTQYF
TRBJ2-5	TRBV6-1	few	TRBD1	TGTGCCAGCAGAGCCCCAGGGGGCGGAGAGACCCAGTACTTC	CASRAPGGGETQYF
TRBJ2-5	TRBV7-9	many	TRBD1	TGTGCCGGGTCCACAGGGGTCGAGACCCAGTACTTC	CAGSTGVETQYF
TRBJ2-5	TRBV5-1	many	TRBD2	TGCGCCAGCAGCTTGCTAGCGGGAGGTAACACTAAAGAGACCCAGTACTTC	CASSLLAGGNTKETQYF
TRBJ2-7	TRBV7-2	NA	TRBD2	TGTGCCAGCAGCTTAGTTCCTAGCGGACGCTACGAGCAGTACTTC	CASSLVPSGRYEQYF
TRBJ1-5	TRBV7-2	NA	TRBD1	TGTGCCAGCAGCCCCAACCCGGGACAGGGGCCTCAGCCCCAGCATTTT	CASSPNPGQGPQPQHF
TRBJ2-7	TRBV29-1	NA	TRBD1	TGCAGCGCCCAGGGGGATACCTACGAGCAGTACTTC	CSAQGDTYEQYF
TRBJ2-3	TRBV7-9	NA	NA	TGTGCCAGCCGCCCCCAGGGGGACTTAGGCACAGATACGCAGTATTTT	CASRPQGDLGTDTQYF
TRBJ2-3	TRBV4-1	few	TRBD2	TGCGCCAGCAGCCAAGGGAGACTAGCCCGCACAGATACGCAGTATTTT	CASSQGRLARTDTQYF
TRBJ2-1	TRBV6-1	many	NA	TGTGCCAGCAGTGACCATGGCGGGAAGAGATTCTATGAGCAGTTCTTC	CASSDHGGKRFYEQFF
TRBJ2-7	TRBV5-1	few	NA	TGCGCCAGCAGCTTGGAAGGCAGACTGGGCGAGCAGTACTTC	CASSLEGRLGEQYF
TRBJ2-2	TRBV3-1	NA	TRBD1	TGTGCCAGCAGCCAAGCTCGGGGACAGGGTACCGGGGAGCTGTTTTTT	CASSQARGQGTGELFF
TRBJ2-2	TRBV7-9	NA	TRBD1	TGTGCCAGCAGCTCAAGCCGGGACAGACGGGGCGGGGAGCTGTTTTTT	CASSSSRDRRGGELFF
TRBJ2-7	TRBV18	NA	TRBD2	TGTGCCAGCTCACCACCTTCTCGCGGGAGTGGTGAGCAGTACTTC	CASSPPSRGSGEQYF
TRBJ2-7	TRBV7-9	many	NA	TGTGCCAGCAGCCGGGACAACTCCTACGAGCAGTACTTC	CASSRDNSYEQYF
TRBJ1-2	TRBV7-9	many	NA	TGTGCCAGCAGCTTAGAACGTGGCGGCTACACCTTC	CASSLERGGYTF
TRBJ2-7	TRBV9	few	NA	TGTGCCAGCAGCGCAGGAGCTAGTACCCACGAGCAGTACTTC	CASSAGASTHEQYF
TRBJ2-1	TRBV7-9	many	NA	TGTGCCAGCAGCTTAGAGACTAGGGAAGCATGGATTGAGCAGTTCTTC	CASSLETREAWIEQFF
TRBJ2-7	TRBV7-2	few	NA	TGTGCCAGCAGCTTGGACTGGACGGGGCTACGGGAGCAGTACTTC	CASSLDWTGLREQYF
TRBJ2-1	TRBV20-1	NA	TRBD1	TGCAGTGCTAAATTCCTCGTGTCGGGACAGGGGTACAATGAGCAGTTCTTC	CSAKFLVSGQGYNEQFF
TRBJ2-3	TRBV28	NA	NA	TGTGCCAGCAGTTCGCTAGGGGTGGGGACTAGCACAGATACGCAGTATTTT	CASSSLGVGTSTDTQYF
TRBJ1-4	TRBV5-6	NA	NA	TGTGCCAGCAGTCGGAAAAGGGCAACTAATGAAAAACTGTTTTTT	CASSRKRATNEKLFF
TRBJ2-5	TRBV11-2	NA	NA	TGTGCCAGCAGCTTAAATCCAGGGCGCCAGACCCAGTACTTC	CASSLNPGRQTQYF
TRBJ2-5	TRBV19	NA	NA	TGTGCCAGTAGTGTGACTGCAGGTGGGGAGACCCAGTACTTC	CASSVTAGGETQYF
TRBJ2-7	TRBV28	few	TRBD2	TGTGCCAGCAGTCCACTAGCGGGAGTTCACGAGCAGTACTTC	CASSPLAGVHEQYF
TRBJ2-2	TRBV4-3	NA	TRBD1	TGCGCCAGCAGCCAAGATCTTCCAGGGACAGGCGGGGAGCTGTTTTTT	CASSQDLPGTGGELFF
TRBJ2-1	TRBV20-1	many	TRBD2	TGCAGTACTAGGAGCGCTAGCGGGGAGGTGGGGTATGAGCAGTTCTTC	CSTRSASGEVGYEQFF
TRBJ2-7	TRBV20-1	NA	TRBD2	TGCAGTGCTAGAGATCTAGCGGGGGACTCCTACGAGCAGTACTTC	CSARDLAGDSYEQYF
TRBJ2-1	TRBV27	many	NA	TGTGCCAGCAGTTTATCAGGGTATAGATATAATGAGCAGTTCTTC	CASSLSGYRYNEQFF
TRBJ2-3	TRBV2	few	NA	TGTGCCAGCAGTGAGGGGATCGGCACAGATACGCAGTATTTT	CASSEGIGTDTQYF
TRBJ2-1	TRBV5-1	many	NA	TGCGCCAGCAGCTTGGAACAGACTAAGGGGGGCGAGCAGTTCTTC	CASSLEQTKGGEQFF
TRBJ2-7	TRBV2	few	TRBD1	TGTGCCAGCAGTATCGACAGGGACCACGAGCAGTACTTC	CASSIDRDHEQYF
TRBJ2-7	TRBV28	few	NA	TGTGCCAGCAGTTTAAAACTCTACGAGCAGTACTTC	CASSLKLYEQYF
TRBJ2-2	TRBV9	few	NA	TGTGCCAGCGACGGAGGGCCCGGCGGGGAGCTGTTTTTT	CASDGGPGGELFF